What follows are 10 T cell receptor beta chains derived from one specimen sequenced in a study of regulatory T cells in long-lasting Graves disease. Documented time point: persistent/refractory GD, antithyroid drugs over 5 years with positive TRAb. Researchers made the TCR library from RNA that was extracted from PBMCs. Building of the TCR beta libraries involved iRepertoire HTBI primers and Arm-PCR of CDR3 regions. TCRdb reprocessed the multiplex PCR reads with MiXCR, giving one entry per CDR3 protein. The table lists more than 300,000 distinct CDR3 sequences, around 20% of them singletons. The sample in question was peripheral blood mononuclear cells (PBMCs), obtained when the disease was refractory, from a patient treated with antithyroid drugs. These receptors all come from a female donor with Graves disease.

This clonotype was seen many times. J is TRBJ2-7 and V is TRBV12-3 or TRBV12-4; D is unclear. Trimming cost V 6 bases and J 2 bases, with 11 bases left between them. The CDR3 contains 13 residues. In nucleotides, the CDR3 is TGTGCCAGCAGCCGTGGATTCCCCTACGAGCAGTACTTC. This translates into CASSRGFPYEQYF.

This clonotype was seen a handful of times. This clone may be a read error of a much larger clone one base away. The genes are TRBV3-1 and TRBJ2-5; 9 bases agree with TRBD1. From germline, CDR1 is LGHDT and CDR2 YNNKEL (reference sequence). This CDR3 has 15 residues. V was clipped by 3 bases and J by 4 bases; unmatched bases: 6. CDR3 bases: TGTGCCAGCAGCCAGAAGGGACAGGGACGAGAGACCCAGTACTTC. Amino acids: CASSQKGQGRETQYF.

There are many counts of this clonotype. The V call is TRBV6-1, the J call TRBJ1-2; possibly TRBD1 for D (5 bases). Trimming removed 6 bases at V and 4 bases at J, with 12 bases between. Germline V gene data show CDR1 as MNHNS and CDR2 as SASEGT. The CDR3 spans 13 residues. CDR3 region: CASSLTGAYGYTF. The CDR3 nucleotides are TGTGCCAGCAGCCTCACAGGTGCCTATGGCTACACCTTC.

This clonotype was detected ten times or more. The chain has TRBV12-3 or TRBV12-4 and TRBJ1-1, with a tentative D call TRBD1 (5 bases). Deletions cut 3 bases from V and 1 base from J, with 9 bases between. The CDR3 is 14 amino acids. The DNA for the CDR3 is TGTGCCAGCAGTTTGGCGGGGACGAACACTGAAGCTTTCTTT. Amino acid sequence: CASSLAGTNTEAFF.

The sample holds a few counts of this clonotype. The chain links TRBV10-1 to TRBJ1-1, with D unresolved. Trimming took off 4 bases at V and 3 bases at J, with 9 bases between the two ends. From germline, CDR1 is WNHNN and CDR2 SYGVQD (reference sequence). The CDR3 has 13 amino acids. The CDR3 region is CASSGRRDTEAFF. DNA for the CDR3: TGCGCCAGCAGTGGGCGACGGGACACTGAAGCTTTCTTT.

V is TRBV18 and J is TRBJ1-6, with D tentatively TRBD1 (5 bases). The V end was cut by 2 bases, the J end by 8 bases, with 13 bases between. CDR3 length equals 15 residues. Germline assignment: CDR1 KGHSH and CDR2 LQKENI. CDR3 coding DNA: TGTGCCAGCTCACCAGTCACAGGCGGAGATTCACCCCTCCACTTT. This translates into CASSPVTGGDSPLHF.

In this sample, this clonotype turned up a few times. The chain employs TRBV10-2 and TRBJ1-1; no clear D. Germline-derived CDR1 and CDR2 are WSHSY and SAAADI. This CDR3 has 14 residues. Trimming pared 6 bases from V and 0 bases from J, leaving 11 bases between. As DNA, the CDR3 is TGCGCCAGCAGCACCTTGGGGATGAACACTGAAGCTTTCTTT. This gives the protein CASSTLGMNTEAFF.

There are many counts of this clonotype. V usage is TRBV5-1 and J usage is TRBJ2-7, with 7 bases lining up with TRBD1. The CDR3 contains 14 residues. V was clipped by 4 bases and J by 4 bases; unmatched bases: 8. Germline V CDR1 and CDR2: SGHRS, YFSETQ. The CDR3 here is CASSREQGVYEQYF. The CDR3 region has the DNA TGCGCCAGCAGCCGAGAGCAGGGGGTATACGAGCAGTACTTC.

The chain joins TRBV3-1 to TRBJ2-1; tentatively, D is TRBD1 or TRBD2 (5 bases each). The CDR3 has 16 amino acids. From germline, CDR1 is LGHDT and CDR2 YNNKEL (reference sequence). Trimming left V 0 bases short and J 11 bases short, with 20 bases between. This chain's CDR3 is CASSQESGGKAIKQFF. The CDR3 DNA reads TGTGCCAGCAGCCAAGAGAGTGGGGGTAAGGCAATTAAGCAGTTCTTC.

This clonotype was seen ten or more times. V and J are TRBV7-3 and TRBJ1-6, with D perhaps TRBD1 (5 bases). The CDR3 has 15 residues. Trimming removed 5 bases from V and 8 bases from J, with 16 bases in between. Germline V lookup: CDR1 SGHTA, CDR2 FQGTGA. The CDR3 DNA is TGTGCCAGCAGCCTCGGGGCAGGGTTTGATTCACCCCTCCACTTT. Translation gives CASSLGAGFDSPLHF.